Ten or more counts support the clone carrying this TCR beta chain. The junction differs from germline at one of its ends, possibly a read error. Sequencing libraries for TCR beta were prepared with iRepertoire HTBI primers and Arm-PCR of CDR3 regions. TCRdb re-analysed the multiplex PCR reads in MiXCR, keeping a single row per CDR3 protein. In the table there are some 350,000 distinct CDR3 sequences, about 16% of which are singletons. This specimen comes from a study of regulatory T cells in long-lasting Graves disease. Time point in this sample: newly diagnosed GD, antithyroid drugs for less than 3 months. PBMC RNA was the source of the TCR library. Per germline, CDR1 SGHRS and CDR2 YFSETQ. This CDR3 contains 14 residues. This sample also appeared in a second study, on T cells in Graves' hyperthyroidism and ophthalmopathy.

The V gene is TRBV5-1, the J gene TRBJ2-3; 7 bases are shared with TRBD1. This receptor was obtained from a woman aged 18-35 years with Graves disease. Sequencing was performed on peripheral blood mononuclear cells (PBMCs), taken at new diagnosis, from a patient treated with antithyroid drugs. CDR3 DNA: TGTGCCAGCAGCTTGACAGGGTCCACAGATACGCAGTATTTT. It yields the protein CASSLTGSTDTQYF.